This T cell receptor (beta chain) originates from a study of OX40 agonist ivuxolimab in advanced cancers. Libraries were prepared by immunoSEQ multiplex PCR; TCRdb keeps only in-frame clonotypes and omits some of them. The data contain about 69,000 clones, around 89% of them seen just once; the ten biggest clones take up around 6.5%. The V gene's germline CDR1 is SSHAT and CDR2 FNYEAQ (reference sequence). The CDR3 consists of 16 residues. Turning to this clone: One junction end does not reproduce the germline sequence, and a read error may be involved.

This TCR derives from an adult with an advanced solid tumor such as melanoma, head and neck, liver or kidney cancer. V usage is TRBV7-7 and J usage is TRBJ2-1; the D gene is possibly TRBD2 (5 bases). The sample was CD4+ or CD8+ T cells sorted from blood, taken in a trial of the OX40 agonist ivuxolimab. The chain's CDR3 is CASSPLGDPPYNEQFF. The CDR3 coding sequence is TGTGCTAGCAGCCCACTGGGAGACCCTCCCTACAATGAGCAGTTCTTC.